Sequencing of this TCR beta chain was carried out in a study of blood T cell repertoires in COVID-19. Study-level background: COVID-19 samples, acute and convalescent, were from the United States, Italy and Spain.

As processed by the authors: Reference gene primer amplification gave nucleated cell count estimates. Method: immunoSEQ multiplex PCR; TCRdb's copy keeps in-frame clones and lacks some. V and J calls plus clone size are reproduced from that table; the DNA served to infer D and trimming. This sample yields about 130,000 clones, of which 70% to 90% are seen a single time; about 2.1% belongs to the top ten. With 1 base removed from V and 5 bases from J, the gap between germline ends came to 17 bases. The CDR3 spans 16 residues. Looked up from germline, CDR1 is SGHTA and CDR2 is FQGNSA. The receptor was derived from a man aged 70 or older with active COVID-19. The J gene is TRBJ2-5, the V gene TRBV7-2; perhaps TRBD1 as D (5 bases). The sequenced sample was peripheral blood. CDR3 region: CASSLEDTKKDETQYF. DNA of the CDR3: TGTGCCAGCAGCTTAGAGGACACAAAAAAAGACGAGACCCAGTACTTC.